This TCR beta chain was sequenced during a study of T-cell memory formation after mild COVID-19. This CDR3 spans 15 amino acids. Germline values: CDR1 DFQATT, CDR2 SNEGSKA (reference sequence). The ends were cut back, 0 bases at V and 13 bases at J, with 22 bases in the middle. TCRdb recomputed calls from the 5' RACE reads with MiXCR, one row per CDR3 protein. This sample has about 250,000 distinct CDR3 sequences, with just over 15% found just once. This clonotype was counted between two and nine times. As yet, its antigen is unknown. Study observations and caveats: In second-wave clones peaking day 37, SARS-CoV-2 specificity remained unconfirmed.

The origin of this receptor is an adult woman who had mild COVID-19 (a few samples of this study predate the infection). Cell type and time point are not known. What was sequenced was PBMCs or a T cell subset sorted from them (not recorded which). The rearrangement joins TRBV20-1 to TRBJ2-1; possible D gene TRBD2, 6 bases. Here the CDR3 reads CSARDSGDFTPKQFF. The CDR3 DNA follows: TGCAGTGCTAGAGATTCGGGGGACTTCACACCTAAACAGTTCTTC.